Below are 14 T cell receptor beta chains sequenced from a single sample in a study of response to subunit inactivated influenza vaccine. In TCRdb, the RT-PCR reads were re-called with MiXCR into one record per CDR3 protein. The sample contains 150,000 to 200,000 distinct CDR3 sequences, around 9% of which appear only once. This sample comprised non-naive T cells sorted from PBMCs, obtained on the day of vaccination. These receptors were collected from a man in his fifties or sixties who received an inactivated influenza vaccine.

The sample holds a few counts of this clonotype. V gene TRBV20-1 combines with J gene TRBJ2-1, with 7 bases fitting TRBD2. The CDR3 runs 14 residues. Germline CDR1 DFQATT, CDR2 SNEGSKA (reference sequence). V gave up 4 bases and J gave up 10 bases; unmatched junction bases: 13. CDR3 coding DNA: TGCAGTGCTATTTCGGGAGGCCCTTCAGGGGAGCAGTTCTTC. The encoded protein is CSAISGGPSGEQFF.

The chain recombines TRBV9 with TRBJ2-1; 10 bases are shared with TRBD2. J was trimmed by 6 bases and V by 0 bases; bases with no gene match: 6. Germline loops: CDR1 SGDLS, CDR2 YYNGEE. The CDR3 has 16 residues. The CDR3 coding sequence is TGTGCCAGCAGCGTAGTGTATAGCGGGGGGACCAATGAGCAGTTCTTC. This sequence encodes CASSVVYSGGTNEQFF.

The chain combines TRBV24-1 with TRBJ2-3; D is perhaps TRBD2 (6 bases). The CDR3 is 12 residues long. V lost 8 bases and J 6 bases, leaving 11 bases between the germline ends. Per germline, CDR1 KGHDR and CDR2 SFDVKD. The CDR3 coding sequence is TGTGCCACCATGCGGGACGGGGATACGCAGTATTTT. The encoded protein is CATMRDGDTQYF.

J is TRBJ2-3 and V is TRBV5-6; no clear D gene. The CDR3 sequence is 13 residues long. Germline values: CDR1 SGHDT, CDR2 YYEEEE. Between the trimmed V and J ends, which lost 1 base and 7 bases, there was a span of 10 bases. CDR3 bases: TGTGCCAGCAGCTTGACGACCTCCCATACGCAGTATTTT. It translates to CASSLTTSHTQYF.

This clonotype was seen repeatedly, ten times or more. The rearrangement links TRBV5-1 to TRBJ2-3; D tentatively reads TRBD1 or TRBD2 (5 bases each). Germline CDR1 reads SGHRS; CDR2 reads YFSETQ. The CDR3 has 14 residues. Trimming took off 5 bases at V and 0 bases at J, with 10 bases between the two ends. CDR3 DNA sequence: TGCGCCAGCAGTGGGGGACCGAGCACAGATACGCAGTATTTT. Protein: CASSGGPSTDTQYF.

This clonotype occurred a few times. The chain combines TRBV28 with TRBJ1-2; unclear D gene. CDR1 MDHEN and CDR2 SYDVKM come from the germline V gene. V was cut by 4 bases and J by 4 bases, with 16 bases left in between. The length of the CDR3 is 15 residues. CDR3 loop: CASSSTGVGFYGYTF. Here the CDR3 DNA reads TGTGCCAGCAGTTCCACGGGCGTGGGCTTCTATGGCTACACCTTC.

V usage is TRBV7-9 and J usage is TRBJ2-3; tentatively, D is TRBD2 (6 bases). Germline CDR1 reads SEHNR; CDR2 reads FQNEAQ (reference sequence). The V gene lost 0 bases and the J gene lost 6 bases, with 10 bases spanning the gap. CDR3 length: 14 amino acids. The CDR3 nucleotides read TGTGCCAGCAGCTTAGCGGCGACTAGGGATACGCAGTATTTT. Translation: CASSLAATRDTQYF.

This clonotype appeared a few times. This CDR3 reads CASSILIGNQPQHF. The CDR3 bases are TGTGCCAGTAGTATTCTTATAGGGAATCAGCCCCAGCATTTT. This chain uses TRBV19 with TRBJ1-5; no clear D gene. Germline V CDR1 and CDR2: LNHDA, SQIVND (reference sequence). The CDR3 has 14 residues. V was shortened by 3 bases and J by 4 bases, with 10 bases between the two germline ends. The full variable domain, its missing parts supplied by reference TRBV19 and TRBJ1-5, is DGGITQSPKYLFRKEGQNVTLSCEQNLNHDAMYWYRQDPGQGLRLIYYSQIVNDFQKGDIAEGYSVSREKKESFPLTVTSAQKNPTAFYLCASSILIGNQPQHFGDGTRLSIL.

The chain's CDR3 is CASSLTMDRNQPQHF. The CDR3 DNA follows: TGTGCCAGCAGCCTAACAATGGACAGAAATCAGCCCCAGCATTTT. This chain connects TRBV7-2 to TRBJ1-5; tentatively, D is TRBD1 (6 bases). Per the germline V gene, CDR1 is SGHTA and CDR2 is FQGNSA. V was pared by 5 bases and J by 4 bases, with 15 bases between. CDR3 size: 15 residues.

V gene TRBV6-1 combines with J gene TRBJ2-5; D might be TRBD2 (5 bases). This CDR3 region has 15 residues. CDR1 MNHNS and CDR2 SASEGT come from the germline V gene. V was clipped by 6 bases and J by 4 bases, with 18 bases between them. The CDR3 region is CASSPLRGVGETQYF. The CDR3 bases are TGTGCCAGCAGCCCCCTCCGGGGAGTTGGAGAGACCCAGTACTTC.

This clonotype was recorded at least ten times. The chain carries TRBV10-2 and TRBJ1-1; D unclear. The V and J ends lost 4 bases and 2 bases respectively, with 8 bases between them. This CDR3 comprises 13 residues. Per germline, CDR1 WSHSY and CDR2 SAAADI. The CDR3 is CASSVKRNTEAFF. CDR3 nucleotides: TGCGCCAGCAGTGTCAAGAGAAACACTGAAGCTTTCTTT.

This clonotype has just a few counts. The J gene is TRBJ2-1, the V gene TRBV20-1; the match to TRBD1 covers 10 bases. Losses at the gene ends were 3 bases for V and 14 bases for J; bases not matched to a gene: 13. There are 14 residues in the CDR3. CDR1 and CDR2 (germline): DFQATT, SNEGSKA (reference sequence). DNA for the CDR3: TGCAGTGCTAGTTCCCAGGACAGGGGGTTTGGGGAGTTCTTC. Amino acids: CSASSQDRGFGEFF.

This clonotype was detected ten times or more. The CDR3 spells CASSKGGPNTEAFF. The CDR3 DNA sequence: TGCGCCAGCAGCAAGGGGGGCCCAAACACTGAAGCTTTCTTT. The chain links TRBV5-1 to TRBJ1-1; possible D gene TRBD1, 6 bases. Germline lookup yields CDR1 SGHRS and CDR2 YFSETQ. With 4 bases removed from V and 2 bases from J, the gap between germline ends came to 12 bases. This CDR3 region has 14 residues.

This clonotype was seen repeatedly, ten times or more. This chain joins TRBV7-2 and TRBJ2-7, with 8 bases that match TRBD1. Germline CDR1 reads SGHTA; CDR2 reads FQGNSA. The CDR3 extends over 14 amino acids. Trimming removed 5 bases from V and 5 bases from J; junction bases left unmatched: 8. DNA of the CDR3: TGTGCCAGCAGCACCATCCTCAGGGGGCACGAGCAGTACTTC. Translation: CASSTILRGHEQYF. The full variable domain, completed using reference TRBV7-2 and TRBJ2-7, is GAGVSQSPSNKVTEKGKDVELRCDPISGHTALYWYRQSLGQGLEFLIYFQGNSAPDKSGLPSDRFSAERTGGSVSTLTIQRTQQEDSAVYLCASSTILRGHEQYFGPGTRLTVT.